A single sample is the source of the 15 T cell receptor beta chains below, sequenced in a study of somatic mutations in cytotoxic T cells in rheumatoid arthritis. Produced via immunoSEQ multiplex PCR; TCRdb's table is partial and in-frame only. The sample includes about 14,000 clones, over 80% of them seen just once. The sequenced sample was CD8+ T cells sorted from blood. These TCRs come from an adult with rheumatoid arthritis.

The gene calls are TRBV7-8 and TRBJ1-1; no definite D call. Germline V gives CDR1 SGHVS, CDR2 FQNEAQ. V shed 6 bases and J shed 0 bases, with 8 bases lying between them. This CDR3 is built from 13 residues. The CDR3 loop is CASRPAMNTEAFF. The CDR3 DNA reads as TGTGCCAGCAGGCCGGCTATGAACACTGAAGCTTTCTTT. Together with reference TRBV7-8 and TRBJ1-1, the CDR3 gives the full variable domain: GAGVSQSPRYKVAKRGQDVALRCDPISGHVSLFWYQQALGQGPEFLTYFQNEAQLDKSGLPSDRFFAERPEGSVSTLKIQRTQQEDSAVYLCASRPAMNTEAFFGQGTRLTVV.

This chain links TRBV5-6 with TRBJ1-1; D gene unclear. This CDR3 is 12 amino acids long. CDR1 and CDR2 from the germline V gene are SGHDT and YYEEEE. V was cut by 0 bases and J by 4 bases, with 4 bases left in between. The DNA of the CDR3 is TGTGCCAGCAGCTTGGGGCCCACTGAAGCTTTCTTT. This sequence encodes CASSLGPTEAFF. The variable domain in full, completed from reference TRBV5-6 and TRBJ1-1, reads DAGVTQSPTHLIKTRGQQVTLRCSPKSGHDTVSWYQQALGQGPQFIFQYYEEEERQRGNFPDRFSGHQFPNYSSELNVNALLLGDSALYLCASSLGPTEAFFGQGTRLTVV.

J is TRBJ2-7 and V is TRBV9, with TRBD2 matching 7 bases. The CDR3 loop spans 15 amino acids. Trimming took 4 bases from V and 1 from J; bases not matched to a gene: 8. From germline, CDR1 is SGDLS and CDR2 YYNGEE. For the CDR3, the DNA is TGTGCCAGCAGCCCAGGTGGCGGGGGATCCTACGAGCAGTACTTC. Protein product: CASSPGGGGSYEQYF.

This rearrangement joins TRBV4-3 to TRBJ2-3; D might be TRBD1 or TRBD2, each matching 6 bases. Trimming stripped 1 base from V and 4 bases from J, with 15 bases between. CDR1 LGHNA and CDR2 YSLEER come from the germline V gene. The CDR3 runs 16 residues. CDR3 residues: CASSQGGAGVSDTQYF. The CDR3 bases are TGCGCCAGCAGCCAAGGGGGGGCAGGCGTTTCAGATACGCAGTATTTT.

The chain is built from TRBV30 and TRBJ1-2; D ambiguous. Between the trimmed V and J ends, which lost 8 bases and 4 bases, there was a span of 2 bases. Germline V CDR1 and CDR2: GTSNPN, SVGIG (reference sequence). This CDR3 is 8 amino acids long. DNA for the CDR3: TGTGCCGTCTATGGCTACACCTTC. This gives the protein CAVYGYTF.

The gene calls are TRBV29-1 and TRBJ2-7; D assignment may be TRBD1 or TRBD2 (5 bases each). The CDR3 has 14 residues. Deletions cut 0 bases from V and 5 bases from J, with 14 bases between. The germline CDR1 and CDR2 sequences are SQVTM and ANQGSEA. The CDR3 DNA follows: TGCAGCGTTGAAGATAGAGAGGGGTTCAACGAGCAGTACTTC. This sequence encodes CSVEDREGFNEQYF.

This clone was counted between two and nine times. The rearrangement joins TRBV4-1 to TRBJ1-5; D is unclear. Germline V CDR1 and CDR2: MGHRA, YSYEKL. The V gene lost 2 bases and the J gene lost 7 bases, with 12 bases spanning the gap. The CDR3 is 14 amino acids. The CDR3 is CASSQFQSLQPQHF. CDR3 in DNA: TGCGCCAGCAGCCAATTTCAGAGTCTCCAGCCCCAGCATTTT.

This clone was recorded only once. The V and J genes are TRBV7-9 and TRBJ2-3; 10 bases map to TRBD2. J was trimmed by 1 base and V by 6 bases; bases with no gene match: 4. This CDR3 comprises 15 residues. Germline V gene sequence: CDR1 SEHNR, CDR2 FQNEAQ (reference sequence). DNA for the CDR3: TGTGCCAGCAGGAACCTAGCGGGAGGCACAGATACGCAGTATTTT. Translating it yields CASRNLAGGTDTQYF.

This clone was observed a single time. V and J are TRBV28 and TRBJ2-4; no firm D call. Germline CDR1 reads MDHEN; CDR2 reads SYDVKM. The CDR3 loop spans 14 amino acids. Trimming took 3 bases from V and 1 from J, leaving 7 bases between them. DNA for the CDR3: TGTGCCAGCAGTTTTGGAGAGGCCAAAAACATTCAGTACTTC. Protein sequence: CASSFGEAKNIQYF.

This clone has only a few counts. The chain has TRBV7-6 and TRBJ2-2; possibly TRBD1 or TRBD2 for D (5 bases each). CDR1 is SGHVS, CDR2 FNYEAQ, per germline. This CDR3 is 14 amino acids long. V was clipped by 3 bases and J by 4 bases, with 9 bases between them. The chain's CDR3 is CASSLGVSTGELFF. In nucleotides, the CDR3 is TGTGCCAGCAGCTTGGGGGTGTCCACCGGGGAGCTGTTTTTT.

In this sample, this clone turned up once. The rearrangement links TRBV4-1 to TRBJ2-7; maybe TRBD2 (5 bases). The V and J ends lost 6 bases and 1 base respectively, with 16 bases between them. Germline lookup yields CDR1 MGHRA and CDR2 YSYEKL. CDR3 length: 15 residues. The CDR3 region is CASRYQDGDSYEQYF. The DNA of the CDR3 is TGCGCCAGCAGATATCAAGACGGGGATTCCTACGAGCAGTACTTC.

The CDR3 coding sequence is TGTGCCAGCAGCTTAACCCAGGACGGATTACTTACCTACGAGCAGTACTTC. This encodes CASSLTQDGLLTYEQYF. This rearrangement joins TRBV7-2 to TRBJ2-7; D gene ambiguous. The germline V gene has CDR1 SGHTA and CDR2 FQGNSA. The CDR3 length is 17 residues. The V end lost 2 bases, the J end lost 2 bases, and 19 bases lay between the germline ends. The entire variable domain, with the rest obtained from reference TRBV7-2 and TRBJ2-7, is as follows: GAGVSQSPSNKVTEKGKDVELRCDPISGHTALYWYRQSLGQGLEFLIYFQGNSAPDKSGLPSDRFSAERTGGSVSTLTIQRTQQEDSAVYLCASSLTQDGLLTYEQYFGPGTRLTVT.

This clone was found a few times. The V call is TRBV30, the J call TRBJ2-3; the match to TRBD2 covers 10 bases. The germline V gene has CDR1 GTSNPN and CDR2 SVGIG (reference sequence). The length of the CDR3 is 15 residues. The trim removed 0 bases at V and 6 bases at J, leaving 6 bases unmatched. The DNA for the CDR3 is TGTGCCTGGAGTGTAAGCGGGGGGGCGTATGATACGCAGTATTTT. It encodes CAWSVSGGAYDTQYF. The entire variable domain, with the rest obtained from reference TRBV30 and TRBJ2-3, is as follows: SQTIHQWPATLVQPVGSPLSLECTVEGTSNPNLYWYRQAAGRGLQLLFYSVGIGQISSEVPQNLSASRPQDRQFILSSKKLLLSDSGFYLCAWSVSGGAYDTQYFGPGTRLTVL.

V is TRBV6-1 and J is TRBJ1-2, with 9 nucleotides matching TRBD1. The ends lost 0 bases at V and 7 bases at J; junction bases unmatched: 6. The CDR3 is made up of 15 amino acids. Germline V gene lookup returns CDR1 MNHNS and CDR2 SASEGT. This chain's CDR3 is CASSEAGTGFFGYTF. The CDR3 bases are TGTGCCAGCAGTGAAGCAGGGACAGGGTTTTTTGGCTACACCTTC.

The V gene is TRBV4-1, the J gene TRBJ1-6; D might be TRBD1 (6 bases). V was trimmed by 2 bases and J by 8 bases, leaving 19 bases between them. The CDR3 has 17 amino acids. Germline values: CDR1 MGHRA, CDR2 YSYEKL. This chain's CDR3 is CASSQPRGGGSDSPLHF. In DNA, the CDR3 is TGCGCCAGCAGCCAACCCCGGGGAGGGGGTTCAGATTCACCCCTCCACTTT.